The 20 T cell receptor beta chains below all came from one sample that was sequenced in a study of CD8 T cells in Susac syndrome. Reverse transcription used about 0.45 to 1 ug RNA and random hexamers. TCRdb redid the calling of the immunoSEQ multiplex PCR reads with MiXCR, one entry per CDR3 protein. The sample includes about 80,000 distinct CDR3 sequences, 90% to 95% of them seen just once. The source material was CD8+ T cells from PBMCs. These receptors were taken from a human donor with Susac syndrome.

CDR3 protein: CSARDRVSYQPQHF. The DNA of the CDR3 is TGCAGTGCAAGGGACAGGGTTTCGTATCAGCCCCAGCATTTT. The V gene is TRBV20-1, the J gene TRBJ1-5; the match to TRBD1 covers 9 bases. The V gene end was trimmed by 6 bases and the J gene end by 5 bases; junction bases not matched to a gene: 8. There are 14 residues in the CDR3. From germline, CDR1 is DFQATT and CDR2 SNEGSKA (reference sequence).

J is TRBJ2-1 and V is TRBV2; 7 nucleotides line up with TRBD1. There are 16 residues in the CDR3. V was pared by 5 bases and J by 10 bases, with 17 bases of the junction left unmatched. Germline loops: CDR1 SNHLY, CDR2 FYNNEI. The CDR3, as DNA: TGTGCCAGCAGTCCAACTCCTGACAGGGCAGGTTTAGAGCAGTTCTTC. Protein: CASSPTPDRAGLEQFF.

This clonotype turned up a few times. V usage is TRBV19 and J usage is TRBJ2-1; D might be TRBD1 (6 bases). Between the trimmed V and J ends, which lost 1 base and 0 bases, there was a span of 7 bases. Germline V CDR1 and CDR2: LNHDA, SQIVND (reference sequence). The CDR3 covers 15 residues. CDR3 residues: CASSIGTASYNEQFF. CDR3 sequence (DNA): TGTGCCAGTAGTATAGGGACAGCCTCCTACAATGAGCAGTTCTTC.

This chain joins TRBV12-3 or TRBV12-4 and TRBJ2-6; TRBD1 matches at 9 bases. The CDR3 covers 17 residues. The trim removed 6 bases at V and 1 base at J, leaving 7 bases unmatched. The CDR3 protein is CASSAGQGISGANVLTF. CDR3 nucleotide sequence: TGTGCCAGCAGCGCGGGACAGGGCATTTCTGGGGCCAACGTCCTGACTTTC.

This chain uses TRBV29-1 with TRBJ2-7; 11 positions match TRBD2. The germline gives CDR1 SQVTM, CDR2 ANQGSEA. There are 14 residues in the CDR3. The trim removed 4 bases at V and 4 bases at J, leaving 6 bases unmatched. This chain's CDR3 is CSVAETSGIYEQYF. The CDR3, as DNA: TGCAGCGTTGCGGAGACTAGCGGGATTTACGAGCAGTACTTC.

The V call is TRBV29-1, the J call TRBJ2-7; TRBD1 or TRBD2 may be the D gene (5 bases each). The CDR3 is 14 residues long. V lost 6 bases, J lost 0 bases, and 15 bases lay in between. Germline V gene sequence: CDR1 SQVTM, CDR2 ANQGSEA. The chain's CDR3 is CSVSIGTVSYEQYF. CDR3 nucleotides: TGCAGCGTGTCGATCGGGACGGTCTCCTACGAGCAGTACTTC.

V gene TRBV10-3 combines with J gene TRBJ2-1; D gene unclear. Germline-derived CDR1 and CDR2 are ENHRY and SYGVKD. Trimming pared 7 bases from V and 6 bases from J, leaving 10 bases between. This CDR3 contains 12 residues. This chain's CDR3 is CAITHDPNEQFF. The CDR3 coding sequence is TGTGCCATCACGCACGACCCCAATGAGCAGTTCTTC.

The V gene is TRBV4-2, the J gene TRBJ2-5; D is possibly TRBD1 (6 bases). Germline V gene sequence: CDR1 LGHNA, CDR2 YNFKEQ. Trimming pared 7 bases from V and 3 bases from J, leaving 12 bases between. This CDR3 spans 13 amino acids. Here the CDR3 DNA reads TGTGCCAGCAAGGGGGAGCCGGAAGAGACCCAGTACTTC. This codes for CASKGEPEETQYF.

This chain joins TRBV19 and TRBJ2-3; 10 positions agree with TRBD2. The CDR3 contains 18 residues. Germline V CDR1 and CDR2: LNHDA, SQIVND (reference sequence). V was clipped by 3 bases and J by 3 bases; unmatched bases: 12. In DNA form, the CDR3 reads TGTGCCAGTAGTATTTCCCAGCGGGAGGGCCGCCGGACAGATACGCAGTATTTT. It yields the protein CASSISQREGRRTDTQYF.

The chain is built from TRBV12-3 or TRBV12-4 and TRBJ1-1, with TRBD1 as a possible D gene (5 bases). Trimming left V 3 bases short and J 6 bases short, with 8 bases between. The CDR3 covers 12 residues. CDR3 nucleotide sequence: TGTGCCAGCAGTTTGGAGACAGCTGAAGCTTTCTTT. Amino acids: CASSLETAEAFF.

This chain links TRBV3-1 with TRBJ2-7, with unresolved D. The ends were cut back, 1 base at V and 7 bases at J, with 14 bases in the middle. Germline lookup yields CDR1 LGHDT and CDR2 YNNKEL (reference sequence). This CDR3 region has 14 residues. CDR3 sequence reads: CASSQGYTALEQYF. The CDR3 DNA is TGTGCCAGCAGCCAAGGATACACTGCTTTGGAGCAGTACTTC.

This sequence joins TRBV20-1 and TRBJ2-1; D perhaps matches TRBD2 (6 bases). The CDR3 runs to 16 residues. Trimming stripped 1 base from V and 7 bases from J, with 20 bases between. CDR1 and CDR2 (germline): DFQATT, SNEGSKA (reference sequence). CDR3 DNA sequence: TGCAGTGCTAGAGGTACTCTTGAACTAGCAGGGAATGAGCAGTTCTTC. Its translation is CSARGTLELAGNEQFF.

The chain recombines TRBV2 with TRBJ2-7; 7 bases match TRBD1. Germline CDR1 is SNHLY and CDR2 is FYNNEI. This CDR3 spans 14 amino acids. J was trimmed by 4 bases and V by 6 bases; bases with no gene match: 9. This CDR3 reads CASSDSRDRYEQYF. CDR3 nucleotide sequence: TGTGCCAGCAGCGACTCACGGGACAGATACGAGCAGTACTTC.

CDR3 coding DNA: TGTGCCAGCAGCTTAGCAATCGGGATGGGGCAAGAGACCCAGTACTTC. Its translation: CASSLAIGMGQETQYF. This rearrangement joins TRBV7-9 to TRBJ2-5, with TRBD2 as a possible D gene (5 bases). Germline loops: CDR1 SEHNR, CDR2 FQNEAQ (reference sequence). The CDR3 spans 16 residues. V lost 0 bases to trimming and J lost 2 bases, with 13 bases between them.

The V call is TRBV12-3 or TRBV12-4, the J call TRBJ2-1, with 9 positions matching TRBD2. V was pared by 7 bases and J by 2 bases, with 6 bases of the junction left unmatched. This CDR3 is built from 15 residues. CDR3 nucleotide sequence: TGTGCCAGCACTGCGGGACTAGCAACCTACAATGAGCAGTTCTTC. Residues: CASTAGLATYNEQFF.

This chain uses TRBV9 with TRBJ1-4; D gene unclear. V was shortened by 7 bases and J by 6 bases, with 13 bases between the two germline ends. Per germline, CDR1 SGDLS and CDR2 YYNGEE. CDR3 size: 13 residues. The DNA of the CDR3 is TGTGCCAGCTCAGGAGGGTGGGATGAAAAACTGTTTTTT. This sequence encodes CASSGGWDEKLFF.

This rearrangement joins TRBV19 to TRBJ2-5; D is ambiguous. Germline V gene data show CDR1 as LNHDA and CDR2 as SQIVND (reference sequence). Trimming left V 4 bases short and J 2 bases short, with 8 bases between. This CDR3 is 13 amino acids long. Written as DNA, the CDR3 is TGTGCCAGTAGTACAAGGGTTCAAGAGACCCAGTACTTC. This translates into CASSTRVQETQYF.

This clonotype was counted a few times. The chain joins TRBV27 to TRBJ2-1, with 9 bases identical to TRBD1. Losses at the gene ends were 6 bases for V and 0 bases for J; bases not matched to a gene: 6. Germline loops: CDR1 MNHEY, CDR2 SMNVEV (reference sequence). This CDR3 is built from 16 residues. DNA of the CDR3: TGTGCCAGCAGCTCCGGGACAGGGAGCTCCTACAATGAGCAGTTCTTC. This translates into CASSSGTGSSYNEQFF.

DNA of the CDR3: TGTGCCACCAGTGATATGAGGGCCTCCTACAATGAGCAGTTCTTC. Protein product: CATSDMRASYNEQFF. V usage is TRBV24-1 and J usage is TRBJ2-1, with a tentative D call TRBD2 (5 bases). The CDR3 has 15 residues. V lost 3 bases and J lost 0, with 8 bases in between. From germline, CDR1 is KGHDR and CDR2 SFDVKD.

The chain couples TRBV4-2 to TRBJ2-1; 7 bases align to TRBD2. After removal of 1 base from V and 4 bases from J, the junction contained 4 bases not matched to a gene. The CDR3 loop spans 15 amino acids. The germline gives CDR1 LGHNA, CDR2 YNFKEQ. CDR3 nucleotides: TGTGCCAGCAGCCAAGCTAGCGGATCTTACAATGAGCAGTTCTTC. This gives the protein CASSQASGSYNEQFF.